The clone carrying this TCR beta chain was observed a handful of times. These data belong to a study of identical twins. Template switching added a universal primer site; cDNA carried unique molecular identifiers. From the 5' RACE reads, TCRdb called clonotypes with MiXCR, one entry per CDR3 protein. The sample has about 470,000 distinct CDR3 sequences, around 24% seen once. With V trimmed by 4 bases and J by 8 bases, 9 bases remained unmatched. CDR3 length: 15 residues. The germline gives CDR1 WSHSY, CDR2 SAAADI. This sample was shared with a second study, whose subject was T cells expressing NK-cell markers.

The rearrangement uses TRBV10-2 and TRBJ2-1, with 9 bases lining up with TRBD2. Sequenced: CD4+ T cells sorted from blood. This TCR was sampled from a young woman in good health. CDR3 DNA: TGCGCCAGCAGTGGATGGCTAGCGGGATCCGATGAGCAGTTCTTC. Its translation: CASSGWLAGSDEQFF.